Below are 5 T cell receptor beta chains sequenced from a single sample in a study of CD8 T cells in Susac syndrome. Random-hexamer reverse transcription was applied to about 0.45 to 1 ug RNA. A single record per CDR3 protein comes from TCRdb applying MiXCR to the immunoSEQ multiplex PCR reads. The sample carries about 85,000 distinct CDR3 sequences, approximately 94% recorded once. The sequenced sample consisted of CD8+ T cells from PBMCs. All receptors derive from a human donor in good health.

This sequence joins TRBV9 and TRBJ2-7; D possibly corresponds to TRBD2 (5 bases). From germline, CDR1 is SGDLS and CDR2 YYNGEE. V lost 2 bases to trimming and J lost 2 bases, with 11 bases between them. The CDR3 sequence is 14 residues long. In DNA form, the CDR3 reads TGTGCCAGCAGCGTGACCTACGGGGCCTACGAGCAGTACTTC. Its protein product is CASSVTYGAYEQYF.

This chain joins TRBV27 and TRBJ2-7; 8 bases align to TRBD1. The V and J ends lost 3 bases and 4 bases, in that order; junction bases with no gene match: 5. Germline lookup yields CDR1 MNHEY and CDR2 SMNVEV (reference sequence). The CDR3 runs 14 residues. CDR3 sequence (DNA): TGTGCCAGCAGTTTGACAGGGGCTGGGTACGAGCAGTACGTC. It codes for CASSLTGAGYEQYV.

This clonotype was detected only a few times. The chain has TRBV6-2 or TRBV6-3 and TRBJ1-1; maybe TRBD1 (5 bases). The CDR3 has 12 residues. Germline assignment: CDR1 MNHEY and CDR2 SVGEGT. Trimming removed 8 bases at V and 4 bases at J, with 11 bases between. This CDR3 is CASSRVGTEAFF. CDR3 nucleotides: TGTGCCAGCTCCAGGGTTGGCACTGAAGCTTTCTTT.

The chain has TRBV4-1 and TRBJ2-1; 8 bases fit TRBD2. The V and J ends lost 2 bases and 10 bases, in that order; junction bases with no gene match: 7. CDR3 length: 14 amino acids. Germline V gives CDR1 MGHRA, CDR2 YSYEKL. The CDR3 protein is CASSQQFLAGEQFF. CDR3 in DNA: TGCGCCAGCAGCCAACAGTTCCTAGCGGGCGAGCAGTTCTTC.

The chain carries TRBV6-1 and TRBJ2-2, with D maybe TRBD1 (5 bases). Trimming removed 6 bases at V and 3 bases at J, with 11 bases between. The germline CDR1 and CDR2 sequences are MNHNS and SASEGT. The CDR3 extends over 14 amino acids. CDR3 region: CASSPGLYTGELFF. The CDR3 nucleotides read TGTGCCAGCAGCCCAGGGCTTTACACCGGGGAGCTGTTTTTT.